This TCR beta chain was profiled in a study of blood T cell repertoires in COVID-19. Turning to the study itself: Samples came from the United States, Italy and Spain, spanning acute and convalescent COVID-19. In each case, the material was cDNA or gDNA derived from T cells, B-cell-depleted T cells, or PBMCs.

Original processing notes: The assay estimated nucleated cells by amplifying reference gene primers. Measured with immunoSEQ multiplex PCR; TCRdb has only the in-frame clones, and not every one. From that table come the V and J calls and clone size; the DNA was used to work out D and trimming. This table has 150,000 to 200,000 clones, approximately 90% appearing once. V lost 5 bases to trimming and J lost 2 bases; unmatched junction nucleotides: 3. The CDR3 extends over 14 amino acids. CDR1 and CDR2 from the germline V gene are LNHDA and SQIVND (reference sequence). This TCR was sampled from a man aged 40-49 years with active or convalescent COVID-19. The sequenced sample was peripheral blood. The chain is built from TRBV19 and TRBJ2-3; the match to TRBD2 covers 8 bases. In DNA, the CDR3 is TGTGCCAGTAGTCTTAGCGGGATCACAGATACGCAGTATTTT. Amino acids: CASSLSGITDTQYF.